Given below is one T cell receptor beta chain in context. The data derive from a study of blood T cell repertoires in COVID-19. Study overall: Acute-phase and convalescent COVID-19 samples originated in the United States, Italy and Spain. T cells, B-cell-depleted T cells, or PBMCs supplied cDNA or gDNA.

Trimming at V came to 6 bases and at J to 7 bases, leaving 13 bases not matched to a gene. Germline V lookup: CDR1 MGHDK, CDR2 SYGVNS. The CDR3 is 16 residues long. Per the original methods: It was from reference gene primer amplification that nucleated cell counts were estimated. Repertoires were generated with immunoSEQ multiplex PCR, while TCRdb's copy carries only in-frame clones and drops some. That table gives V, J and clone size, and the DNA gave D and trimming. The repertoire holds about 220,000 clones, 75% to 90% seen once, with approximately 5.3% in the top ten. The specimen sequenced was peripheral blood. The chain joins TRBV25-1 to TRBJ2-7; 12 positions agree with TRBD1. This clonotype originated in a human donor in a cohort sampled during active COVID-19. CDR3 loop: CASRDHSGTGGWEQYF. In nucleotides, the CDR3 is TGTGCCAGCAGGGACCATTCCGGGACAGGGGGCTGGGAGCAGTACTTC.